The 29 T cell receptor beta chains given below trace back to one sample, sequenced in a study of molecular identifiers for immune sequencing clone quantification (dated by TCRdb to 2017 to 2018). The method was PCR. The sequencing machine was an Illumina HiSeq 4000. Using fastp trimming at Q25 and MiXCR clonotype assembly, TCRdb reanalyzed the public sequencing data and kept in-frame beta chains. Here each entry gathers all rows of one CDR3 protein and keeps the most common genes and DNA. Here the sample has around 82,000 distinct CDR3 sequences; about 20% occur a single time. Around 0.8% of the sample is in the top ten clones. Specimen: naive CD8+ T cells from blood, with Jurkat cell RNA spiked in. The intended sense of this specimen's cell subset or site label: FACS-sorted CD8+CD4-CCR7+CD45RA+ naive T cells. Receptors originate from a human donor in good health. Some libraries in this study had Jurkat cell RNA spiked in.

This clonotype was recorded at least ten times. The chain recombines TRBV27 with TRBJ1-1; TRBD1 matches 8 bases. The CDR3 is 16 amino acids. Germline CDR1 and CDR2: MNHEY and SMNVEV (reference sequence). The V segment lost 2 bases and the J segment 5 bases; nucleotides outside the gene matches: 10. The CDR3 nucleotides read TGTGCCAGCAGTTTAATAGGACAGGGATGGGGGACTGAAGCTTTCTTT. Translated: CASSLIGQGWGTEAFF.

This clonotype was recorded many times. CDR3 coding DNA: TGCAGCGTTGAAGAAGGACTAGCGGGAGGTTTTTACAATGAGCAGTTCTTC. It translates to CSVEEGLAGGFYNEQFF. The chain uses TRBV29-1 and TRBJ2-1, with 14 bases that match TRBD2. The CDR3 is 17 residues long. The V gene's germline CDR1 is SQVTM and CDR2 ANQGSEA. J lost 4 bases, V lost 0 bases, and 5 bases had no gene match.

To note about this clonotype: In this CDR3 the conserved last residue, phenylalanine or tryptophan, is missing, so a read error is likely. The chain uses TRBV4-1 and TRBJ1-1; tentative D call: TRBD1 (5 bases). The CDR3 is 15 amino acids. Trimming removed 1 base at V and 0 bases at J, with 9 bases between. The germline V gene has CDR1 MGHRA and CDR2 YSYEKL. CDR3 in DNA: TGCGCCAGCAGCCAAGTTCAGGGTATGAACACTGAAGCTTTCCTT. It yields the protein CASSQVQGMNTEAFL.

This clonotype was counted ten times or more. The V gene is TRBV12-3 or TRBV12-4, the J gene TRBJ1-4; perhaps TRBD1 as D (6 bases). The V and J ends lost 5 bases and 5 bases respectively, with 12 bases between them. This CDR3 spans 14 amino acids. The CDR3 DNA sequence: TGTGCCAGCAGTCAAAGGGGGAGCAATGAAAAACTGTTTTTT. It yields the protein CASSQRGSNEKLFF.

This clonotype was counted ten times or more. The chain recombines TRBV10-2 with TRBJ2-2; D possibly corresponds to TRBD2 (7 bases). V was cut by 9 bases and J by 1 base, with 12 bases left in between. The CDR3 is made up of 14 amino acids. Germline-derived CDR1 and CDR2 are WSHSY and SAAADI. CDR3: CASSGGQNTGELFF. The CDR3 region has the DNA TGCGCCAGTTCCGGGGGGCAGAACACCGGGGAGCTGTTTTTT.

This clonotype was recorded at least ten times. The CDR3 here is CAVTGRDEKLFF. The CDR3 bases are TGTGCCGTGACAGGGAGGGATGAAAAACTGTTTTTT. This rearrangement joins TRBV2 to TRBJ1-4; 7 bases match TRBD1. Trimming at V came to 11 bases and at J to 6 bases, leaving 6 bases not matched to a gene. CDR3 length: 12 residues. CDR1 and CDR2 (germline): SNHLY, FYNNEI.

In this sample, this clonotype turned up many times. The chain uses TRBV20-1 and TRBJ2-7; 8 nucleotides agree with TRBD1. The CDR3 has 14 residues. CDR1 DFQATT and CDR2 SNEGSKA come from the germline V gene (reference sequence). V gave up 5 bases and J gave up 0 bases; unmatched junction bases: 6. In DNA form, the CDR3 reads TGCAGTGCTCAAGACAGGGGTAGCTCCTACGAGCAGTACTTC. Translating it yields CSAQDRGSSYEQYF.

Notes on this clonotype: This may arise from a read error, as a much more abundant clone is one base away. The chain joins TRBV4-1 to TRBJ2-1, with D possibly TRBD2 on 6 matching bases. The germline gives CDR1 MGHRA, CDR2 YSYEKL. The CDR3 totals 15 residues. The V gene lost 4 bases and the J gene lost 6 bases, with 16 bases spanning the gap. The CDR3 nucleotides read TGCGCCAGCAGCCGCGCCGGGCGGGGAGTCAATGAGCAGTTCTTC. Protein product: CASSRAGRGVNEQFF.

This clonotype was counted at least ten times. The V gene is TRBV3-1, the J gene TRBJ2-7, with D possibly being TRBD1 or TRBD2 (5 bases each). The CDR3 is 14 residues long. CDR1 is LGHDT, CDR2 YNNKEL, per germline (reference sequence). Trimming took off 0 bases at V and 3 bases at J, with 9 bases between the two ends. The CDR3 nucleotides read TGTGCCAGCAGCCAAGATTCAGGGAGCTACGAGCAGTACTTC. The encoded protein is CASSQDSGSYEQYF.

This clonotype was picked up many times. V usage is TRBV27 and J usage is TRBJ1-4, with D tentatively TRBD1 (6 bases). Germline assignment: CDR1 MNHEY and CDR2 SMNVEV (reference sequence). Trimming shortened V by 2 bases and J by 7 bases, and 11 bases separated the two germline ends. This CDR3 is 14 amino acids long. The CDR3 sequence: CASSLQGLGEKLFF. The CDR3 DNA is TGTGCCAGCAGTTTACAGGGGTTGGGTGAAAAACTGTTTTTT.

This clonotype was picked up many times. The gene calls are TRBV7-2 and TRBJ2-6, with D possibly matching TRBD1 (5 bases). Trimming removed 4 bases from V and 3 bases from J, with 10 bases in between. CDR3 length equals 15 residues. Germline lookup yields CDR1 SGHTA and CDR2 FQGNSA. CDR3 DNA sequence: TGTGCCAGCAGCTCGGCAGGGATTGGGGCCAACGTCCTGACTTTC. Protein: CASSSAGIGANVLTF.

To note about this clonotype: A much larger clone lies one base from this, so it may be a read error. The genes are TRBV20-1 and TRBJ2-3; tentative D call: TRBD1 (5 bases). Between the trimmed V and J ends, which lost 5 bases and 11 bases, there was a span of 14 bases. The CDR3 loop spans 11 amino acids. Germline V gives CDR1 DFQATT, CDR2 SNEGSKA (reference sequence). The CDR3 DNA is TGCAGTGCTTCCCTCCAGGGTGGGCAGTATTTT. Amino acid sequence: CSASLQGGQYF.

A remark on this clonotype: A junction end diverges from the germline sequence, so it may reflect a read error. The chain uses TRBV11-2 and TRBJ2-1; the match to TRBD1 covers 7 bases. The germline V gene encodes CDR1 SGHAT and CDR2 FQNNGV. The CDR3 is 15 residues long. The CDR3 sequence: CASSVGTASYSEQFF. CDR3 bases: TGTGCCAGCAGCGTGGGGACAGCTTCCTACAGTGAGCAGTTCTTC. Full variable domain (remainder filled in from reference TRBV11-2 and TRBJ2-1): EAGVAQSPRYKIIEKRQSVAFWCNPISGHATLYWYQQILGQGPKLLIQFQNNGVVDDSQLPKDRFSAERLKGVDSTLKIQPAKLEDSAVYLCASSVGTASYSEQFFGPGTRLTVL.

This clonotype has ten or more counts. One end of the junction is discordant with germline, which a read error may explain. V is TRBV29-1 and J is TRBJ2-2; D uncertain. This CDR3 is 15 amino acids long. Looked up from germline, CDR1 is SQVTM and CDR2 is ANQGSEA. The CDR3 DNA follows: TGCAGCGTTGAAGATACGGAGATTACCACCGGAGAGCTGTTTTTT. Protein: CSVEDTEITTGELFF.

The table lists this clonotype with many counts. The chain is built from TRBV29-1 and TRBJ1-2; D is unresolved. The CDR3 extends over 13 amino acids. Germline-derived CDR1 and CDR2 are SQVTM and ANQGSEA. The V end lost 4 bases, the J end lost 2 bases, and 11 bases lay between the germline ends. CDR3 sequence: CSVVDSTNYGYTF. In DNA form, the CDR3 reads TGCAGCGTTGTCGACTCCACAAACTATGGCTACACCTTC.

This clonotype was counted only a few times. The rearrangement uses TRBV12-3 or TRBV12-4 and TRBJ1-2, with D possibly being TRBD1 (5 bases). This CDR3 contains 14 residues. V lost 3 bases and J lost 6, with 14 bases in between. The CDR3 region has the DNA TGTGCCAGCAGTTTGTTTCAGGGTGGCGATGGCTACACCTTC. Its translation is CASSLFQGGDGYTF.

This clonotype was counted many times. This rearrangement joins TRBV6-5 to TRBJ2-7, with 7 nucleotides matching TRBD1. Unmatched junction bases numbered 7, after V lost 5 bases and J lost 3 bases. From germline, CDR1 is MNHEY and CDR2 SVGAGI. This CDR3 has 14 residues. The CDR3 loop is CASSPRQGFYEQYF. The DNA of the CDR3 is TGTGCCAGCAGTCCACGACAGGGATTCTACGAGCAGTACTTC.

This clonotype has a count of ten or more. The V and J genes are TRBV4-1 and TRBJ2-3; possible D gene TRBD1, 6 bases. V was trimmed by 2 bases and J by 6 bases, leaving 18 bases between them. The CDR3 has 16 amino acids. Germline CDR1 and CDR2: MGHRA and YSYEKL. The CDR3 reads CASSQTHRVRADTQYF. CDR3 DNA sequence: TGCGCCAGCAGCCAAACCCACAGGGTACGAGCGGATACGCAGTATTTT.

This clonotype was detected ten times or more. The junction does not match germline at one end; this may be a read error. V is TRBV5-3 and J is TRBJ2-1; unclear D gene. TRBV5-3 is an open reading frame whose function is uncertain. The CDR3 is 15 amino acids. DNA of the CDR3: TGTGCCAGCAGCTTCGGCCTCTCCAGTTACAATGAGCAGTTCTTC. This translates into CASSFGLSSYNEQFF.

In its sample, this clonotype was seen many times. The chain couples TRBV27 to TRBJ2-7; D ambiguous. V lost 8 bases and J 0 bases, leaving 8 bases between the germline ends. Germline V gene lookup returns CDR1 MNHEY and CDR2 SMNVEV (reference sequence). CDR3 length equals 12 residues. CDR3 protein: CASGSSSYEQYF. The CDR3 DNA reads as TGTGCCAGCGGCTCAAGCTCCTACGAGCAGTACTTC.

Concerning this clonotype: A much larger clone sits a single nucleotide away, making a read error possible. The conserved phenylalanine or tryptophan is not found at the CDR3 terminus, so this likely reflects a read error. The J gene is TRBJ2-7, the V gene TRBV28, with a weak D call TRBD1 (6 bases). Germline V gene data show CDR1 as MDHEN and CDR2 as SYDVKM. V was shortened by 6 bases and J by 0 bases, with 9 bases between the two germline ends. This CDR3 has 13 amino acids. The DNA of the CDR3 is TGTGCCAGCAGCCGGGACAACTCCTACGAGCAGTACCTC. This sequence encodes CASSRDNSYEQYL.

Many counts were recorded for this clonotype. The chain employs TRBV19 and TRBJ1-1; 8 positions agree with TRBD1. The trim removed 6 bases at V and 0 bases at J, leaving 18 bases unmatched. The CDR3 sequence is 19 residues long. Germline CDR1 and CDR2: LNHDA and SQIVND (reference sequence). CDR3 bases: TGTGCCAGTAGGTCCCGGGACAGGACGTGGGGCACCCTGAACACTGAAGCTTTCTTT. Its protein is CASRSRDRTWGTLNTEAFF. Full variable domain (missing parts from reference TRBV19 and TRBJ1-1): DGGITQSPKYLFRKEGQNVTLSCEQNLNHDAMYWYRQDPGQGLRLIYYSQIVNDFQKGDIAEGYSVSREKKESFPLTVTSAQKNPTAFYLCASRSRDRTWGTLNTEAFFGQGTRLTVV.

This clonotype occurred many times. The rearrangement joins TRBV12-5 to TRBJ2-5; D gene unclear. The CDR3 totals 13 residues. V shed 7 bases and J shed 5 bases, with 14 bases lying between them. Germline V CDR1 and CDR2: LGHNT, FRNRAP. CDR3 sequence: CASAPTSQETQYF. The DNA of the CDR3 is TGTGCTAGTGCCCCTACCTCCCAGGAGACCCAGTACTTC.

This clonotype has at least ten counts. V is TRBV3-1 and J is TRBJ2-7, with D tentatively TRBD2 (5 bases). Germline loops: CDR1 LGHDT, CDR2 YNNKEL (reference sequence). CDR3 length: 15 amino acids. V was pared by 0 bases and J by 0 bases, with 9 bases between. As DNA, the CDR3 is TGTGCCAGCAGCCAAGATTTAGCGAGCTCCTACGAGCAGTACTTC. It yields the protein CASSQDLASSYEQYF.

At least ten counts were recorded for this clonotype. The J gene is TRBJ1-5, the V gene TRBV6-2 or TRBV6-3, with D possibly matching TRBD1 (5 bases). The germline CDR1 and CDR2 sequences are MNHEY and SVGEGT. The CDR3 runs 14 residues. Trimming took 6 bases from V and 9 from J, leaving 18 bases between them. The CDR3 region has the DNA TGTGCCAGCAGCCCGGGGACGGCCTTGATGCCCCAGCATTTT. As protein: CASSPGTALMPQHF.

Notes on this clonotype: This may be a read error, as it is one base from a much larger clone. J is TRBJ1-6 and V is TRBV13; no definite D call. The CDR3 contains 11 residues. Per the germline V gene, CDR1 is PRHDT and CDR2 is FYEKMQ (reference sequence). Here the CDR3 reads CAGSSNSPLHF. In DNA, the CDR3 is TGTGCCGGCAGCTCAAATTCACCCCTCCACTTT.

This clonotype was detected many times. J is TRBJ2-2 and V is TRBV15; a weak D match, TRBD1 (6 bases). V shed 9 bases and J shed 2 bases, with 13 bases lying between them. This CDR3 has 14 residues. CDR1 LNHNV and CDR2 YYDKDF come from the germline V gene (reference sequence). CDR3 sequence reads: CATRDILNTGELFF. As DNA, the CDR3 is TGTGCCACTCGGGACATCCTTAACACCGGGGAGCTGTTTTTT.

This clonotype was observed a handful of times. A much larger clone sits a single nucleotide away, making a read error possible. The chain is built from TRBV19 and TRBJ2-3, with D perhaps matching TRBD1 (5 bases). The CDR3 runs to 16 residues. The germline V gene encodes CDR1 LNHDA and CDR2 SQIVND (reference sequence). The CDR3 DNA reads as TGTGCCTGTAGTATTGGTGCCACCAGGGGCACAGATACGCAGTATTTT. It yields the protein CACSIGATRGTDTQYF.

About this clonotype itself: A much larger clone differs from this one at a single base, so this may be a read error. The chain recombines TRBV29-1 with TRBJ2-1; 15 nucleotides align to TRBD2. Germline CDR1 reads SQVTM; CDR2 reads ANQGSEA. This CDR3 spans 17 amino acids. The V and J ends lost 3 bases and 7 bases, in that order; junction bases with no gene match: 10. CDR3 loop: CSVEARTSGRALNEQFF. CDR3 bases: TGCAGCGTTGAGGCGCGGACTAGCGGGAGGGCCTTGAATGAGCAGTTCTTC.